The rows below give T cell receptor beta chains drawn from one sample of a study of response to subunit inactivated influenza vaccine. TCRdb reprocessed the RT-PCR reads with MiXCR, giving one entry per CDR3 protein. The data show just under 550,000 distinct CDR3 sequences, roughly a quarter seen once. Separately, the same data were catalogued under a study of T cells expressing NK-cell markers.

This specimen was CD4+ T cells sorted from PBMCs, taken approximately 12 days after vaccination. The receptors come from a man aged 50-60 years who received an inactivated influenza vaccine. Each CDR3 is given with its conserved first and last residue. Each record gives: D gene, J gene, V gene, clone size, CDR3 DNA, CDR3 protein. The D gene is left open where the match is weak. The size entry is marked missing in some rows and otherwise reads once, few, many or a size class.

d_call: -; j_call: TRBJ2-1; v_call: TRBV5-1; clone_size: few; cdr3_nt: TGCGCCAGCAGCGGCGACGTTGATAATGAGCAGTTCTTC; cdr3_aa: CASSGDVDNEQFF
d_call: -; j_call: TRBJ1-3; v_call: TRBV6-5; clone_size: -; cdr3_nt: TGTGCCAGCAGTTACTCGTCAGGGTACGGAAACACCATATATTTT; cdr3_aa: CASSYSSGYGNTIYF
d_call: TRBD1; j_call: TRBJ1-2; v_call: TRBV20-1; clone_size: few; cdr3_nt: TGCAGTGCTAGAGGGGGGGGACAGTACCTTAACTATGGCTACACCTTC; cdr3_aa: CSARGGGQYLNYGYTF
d_call: TRBD2; j_call: TRBJ2-1; v_call: TRBV12-3/TRBV12-4; clone_size: many; cdr3_nt: TGTGCCAGCAGTTTAGCGGGGGGGGGTGGAAATGAGCAGTTCTTC; cdr3_aa: CASSLAGGGGNEQFF
d_call: TRBD1; j_call: TRBJ2-7; v_call: TRBV7-2; clone_size: many; cdr3_nt: TGTGCCAGCAGCTTCGACAGGGGGAGAACCTACGAGCAGTACTTC; cdr3_aa: CASSFDRGRTYEQYF
d_call: TRBD1; j_call: TRBJ2-4; v_call: TRBV6-2/TRBV6-3; clone_size: many; cdr3_nt: TGTGCCAGCAGTTACTCGGGACAGGGTATTCAGTACTTC; cdr3_aa: CASSYSGQGIQYF
d_call: TRBD2; j_call: TRBJ2-1; v_call: TRBV19; clone_size: few; cdr3_nt: TGTGCCAGTAGTATAGACCGACTAGCGGTGGGAAATGAGCAGTTCTTC; cdr3_aa: CASSIDRLAVGNEQFF
d_call: -; j_call: TRBJ2-3; v_call: TRBV7-4; clone_size: -; cdr3_nt: TGTGCCAGCAGCCCCCGGTCGGCTGGATTCACAGATACGCAGTATTTT; cdr3_aa: CASSPRSAGFTDTQYF
d_call: TRBD2; j_call: TRBJ2-7; v_call: TRBV20-1; clone_size: -; cdr3_nt: TGCAGTGCTCAGAAGGGGACTAGCGGGGGAGGCGAGCAGTACTTC; cdr3_aa: CSAQKGTSGGGEQYF
d_call: -; j_call: TRBJ2-2; v_call: TRBV20-1; clone_size: few; cdr3_nt: TGCAGTGCTAGTAAAGGGTCCACCGGGGAGCTGTTTTTT; cdr3_aa: CSASKGSTGELFF
d_call: TRBD1; j_call: TRBJ1-5; v_call: TRBV7-8; clone_size: few; cdr3_nt: TGTGCCAGCAAACAGGGGGATCAGCCCCAGCATTTT; cdr3_aa: CASKQGDQPQHF
d_call: -; j_call: TRBJ2-7; v_call: TRBV4-3; clone_size: -; cdr3_nt: TGCGCCAGCAGCCAAGATTTGCTTCTAAGAACGGGAGAGCAGTACTTC; cdr3_aa: CASSQDLLLRTGEQYF
d_call: TRBD1; j_call: TRBJ1-2; v_call: TRBV4-2; clone_size: -; cdr3_nt: TGTGCCAGCAGCCGAGATACCGGGACAGGGGGCGGCTATGGCTACACCTTC; cdr3_aa: CASSRDTGTGGGYGYTF
d_call: -; j_call: TRBJ2-2; v_call: TRBV7-3; clone_size: many; cdr3_nt: TGTGCCAGCAGCATCAACACCGGGGAGCTGTTTTTT; cdr3_aa: CASSINTGELFF
d_call: -; j_call: TRBJ2-1; v_call: TRBV28; clone_size: -; cdr3_nt: TGTGCCAGCAGACGACCGGCTTACAATGAGCAGTTCTTC; cdr3_aa: CASRRPAYNEQFF
d_call: -; j_call: TRBJ1-2; v_call: TRBV15; clone_size: few; cdr3_nt: TGTGCCACCAGCAGAGATAGCTATGGCTACACCTTC; cdr3_aa: CATSRDSYGYTF
d_call: TRBD1; j_call: TRBJ2-5; v_call: TRBV10-3; clone_size: few; cdr3_nt: TGTGCCATCGGCGGTACAGGGGGCGCTCAGACCCAGTACTTC; cdr3_aa: CAIGGTGGAQTQYF
d_call: TRBD2; j_call: TRBJ2-2; v_call: TRBV10-3; clone_size: -; cdr3_nt: TGTGCCATCAGGACTAGCGGGAGGGCCACCGGGGAGCTGTTTTTT; cdr3_aa: CAIRTSGRATGELFF
d_call: -; j_call: TRBJ2-4; v_call: TRBV10-1; clone_size: -; cdr3_nt: TGCGCCAGCAGTGAGTGGGCAATCGGAGCCAAAAACATTCAGTACTTC; cdr3_aa: CASSEWAIGAKNIQYF
d_call: -; j_call: TRBJ2-7; v_call: TRBV6-2/TRBV6-3; clone_size: -; cdr3_nt: TGTGCCAGCAGTTTACCCGCAGCCTACGAGCAGTACTTC; cdr3_aa: CASSLPAAYEQYF
d_call: -; j_call: TRBJ2-3; v_call: TRBV21-1; clone_size: -; cdr3_nt: TGTGCCAGCAGCAAAATAAGGCTAACCACAGATACGCAGTATTTT; cdr3_aa: CASSKIRLTTDTQYF
d_call: TRBD1; j_call: TRBJ2-4; v_call: TRBV2; clone_size: -; cdr3_nt: TGTGCCAGCAGGCGACAGGGGGCCATTCAGTACTTC; cdr3_aa: CASRRQGAIQYF
d_call: -; j_call: TRBJ2-7; v_call: TRBV5-6; clone_size: -; cdr3_nt: TGTGCCAGCAGCTATTCGGTGATCCCTATACCCTACGAGCAGTACTTC; cdr3_aa: CASSYSVIPIPYEQYF
d_call: TRBD1; j_call: TRBJ2-5; v_call: TRBV5-1; clone_size: -; cdr3_nt: TGCGCCAGCAGCCACCGGGACAGGGGGCTTGAGACCCAGTACTTC; cdr3_aa: CASSHRDRGLETQYF
d_call: -; j_call: TRBJ2-7; v_call: TRBV20-1; clone_size: many; cdr3_nt: TGCAGTGCTAGAGGTTCGGGTGAGCAGTACTTC; cdr3_aa: CSARGSGEQYF
d_call: TRBD1; j_call: TRBJ2-7; v_call: TRBV5-1; clone_size: few; cdr3_nt: TGCGCCAGCAGCTCCGGACAGGGGTTCGAGCAGTACTTC; cdr3_aa: CASSSGQGFEQYF
d_call: -; j_call: TRBJ2-3; v_call: TRBV28; clone_size: many; cdr3_nt: TGTGCCAGCAGTTTCCGCGGGAGCACAGATACGCAGTATTTT; cdr3_aa: CASSFRGSTDTQYF
d_call: TRBD1; j_call: TRBJ1-6; v_call: TRBV6-1; clone_size: -; cdr3_nt: TGTGCCAGCAGCAGGACAGGCCGGTCACCCCTCCACTTT; cdr3_aa: CASSRTGRSPLHF
d_call: -; j_call: TRBJ2-3; v_call: TRBV6-1; clone_size: -; cdr3_nt: TGTGCCAGCAGGCCCTTTCATCAATGCACAGATACGCAGTATTTT; cdr3_aa: CASRPFHQCTDTQYF
d_call: -; j_call: TRBJ1-1; v_call: TRBV28; clone_size: -; cdr3_nt: TGTGCCAGCAATCCAGGGGCGGACACTGAAGCTTTCTTT; cdr3_aa: CASNPGADTEAFF
d_call: TRBD1; j_call: TRBJ2-7; v_call: TRBV29-1; clone_size: many; cdr3_nt: TGCAGCGTTGGTCGAGGCAGGGGGCAATACGAGCAGTACTTC; cdr3_aa: CSVGRGRGQYEQYF
d_call: -; j_call: TRBJ2-7; v_call: TRBV6-6; clone_size: -; cdr3_nt: TGTGCCAGCACCGAAGCTGGAGGCGAGCAGTACTTC; cdr3_aa: CASTEAGGEQYF
d_call: -; j_call: TRBJ2-3; v_call: TRBV24-1; clone_size: -; cdr3_nt: TGTGCCACCAGTGTAGGGGGTCCGATTAGCACAGATACGCAGTATTTT; cdr3_aa: CATSVGGPISTDTQYF
d_call: -; j_call: TRBJ1-5; v_call: TRBV7-2; clone_size: -; cdr3_nt: TGTGCCAGCAGCTTAGATGGAGATTACAATCAGCCCCAGCATTTT; cdr3_aa: CASSLDGDYNQPQHF
d_call: -; j_call: TRBJ2-5; v_call: TRBV5-1; clone_size: -; cdr3_nt: TGCGCCAGCAGCTTTTCTCCCGGACCCCTCCAAGAGACCCAGTACTTC; cdr3_aa: CASSFSPGPLQETQYF
d_call: -; j_call: TRBJ1-2; v_call: TRBV7-9; clone_size: -; cdr3_nt: TGTGCCAGCAGCTTAGATTTAGTGGGCCCTGCGAACTATGGCTACACCTTC; cdr3_aa: CASSLDLVGPANYGYTF
d_call: -; j_call: TRBJ2-2; v_call: TRBV6-2/TRBV6-3; clone_size: -; cdr3_nt: TGTGCCAGCAGTTCAACAGGGCTACGGAACACCGGGGAGCTGTTTTTT; cdr3_aa: CASSSTGLRNTGELFF
d_call: TRBD2; j_call: TRBJ2-5; v_call: TRBV12-3/TRBV12-4; clone_size: -; cdr3_nt: TGTGCCAGCAGTTTAGTTGGGGCTAGCGGGGTCGAAGAGACCCAGTACTTC; cdr3_aa: CASSLVGASGVEETQYF
d_call: -; j_call: TRBJ1-2; v_call: TRBV27; clone_size: -; cdr3_nt: TGTGCCAGCAGTCCCCCGGGCAGGGTATCTACCTATGGCTACACCTTC; cdr3_aa: CASSPPGRVSTYGYTF
d_call: -; j_call: TRBJ2-5; v_call: TRBV29-1; clone_size: few; cdr3_nt: TGCAGCGTTGAAGATCATATAGGGAGCGGCGAGACCCAGTACTTC; cdr3_aa: CSVEDHIGSGETQYF
d_call: -; j_call: TRBJ2-7; v_call: TRBV5-1; clone_size: -; cdr3_nt: TGCGCCAGCAGTCCCGGCGGAGGGACCAAATACGAGCAGTACTTC; cdr3_aa: CASSPGGGTKYEQYF
d_call: TRBD2; j_call: TRBJ2-7; v_call: TRBV12-3/TRBV12-4; clone_size: -; cdr3_nt: TGTGCCAGCACCGAGGGACTAGCGGGGCTAAGCTCCTACGAGCAGTACTTC; cdr3_aa: CASTEGLAGLSSYEQYF
d_call: -; j_call: TRBJ2-7; v_call: TRBV2; clone_size: many; cdr3_nt: TGTGCCAGCAGGTATACTAGAGGCGAGCAGTACTTC; cdr3_aa: CASRYTRGEQYF
d_call: TRBD2; j_call: TRBJ2-7; v_call: TRBV29-1; clone_size: -; cdr3_nt: TGCAGCGTGAAGGTGAGCGGGAGGATCTACGAGCAGTACTTC; cdr3_aa: CSVKVSGRIYEQYF
d_call: -; j_call: TRBJ2-1; v_call: TRBV4-3; clone_size: once; cdr3_nt: TGCGCCAGCAGCTGGACCGGGACTGGCTACAATGAGCAGTTCTTC; cdr3_aa: CASSWTGTGYNEQFF
d_call: -; j_call: TRBJ2-4; v_call: TRBV30; clone_size: many; cdr3_nt: TGTGCCTGGAGCGGGACTTTAGCCAAAAACATTCAGTACTTC; cdr3_aa: CAWSGTLAKNIQYF
d_call: -; j_call: TRBJ2-2; v_call: TRBV5-1; clone_size: once; cdr3_nt: TGCGCCAGCAGCTTGGTTTCCCCCACCGGGGAGCTGTTTTTT; cdr3_aa: CASSLVSPTGELFF
d_call: -; j_call: TRBJ2-7; v_call: TRBV7-2; clone_size: -; cdr3_nt: TGTGCCAGCAAGCACCGGGACCTCGGCCACGAGCAGTACTTC; cdr3_aa: CASKHRDLGHEQYF
d_call: TRBD2; j_call: TRBJ2-1; v_call: TRBV29-1; clone_size: few; cdr3_nt: TGCAGCACAGTAGCGGGAGGGCCGGAGTTCTTC; cdr3_aa: CSTVAGGPEFF
d_call: -; j_call: TRBJ1-1; v_call: TRBV19; clone_size: few; cdr3_nt: TGTGCCAGTAGTATCTCATACGCCATGAACACTGAAGCTTTCTTT; cdr3_aa: CASSISYAMNTEAFF
d_call: -; j_call: TRBJ1-1; v_call: TRBV20-1; clone_size: -; cdr3_nt: TGCAGTGCTAGAAAAGGGGATGTCACTGAAGCTTTCTTT; cdr3_aa: CSARKGDVTEAFF
d_call: TRBD1; j_call: TRBJ2-6; v_call: TRBV12-3/TRBV12-4; clone_size: -; cdr3_nt: TGTGCCAGCAGCGACGGGACAGCTGGGGCCAACGTCCTGACTTTC; cdr3_aa: CASSDGTAGANVLTF
d_call: -; j_call: TRBJ2-7; v_call: TRBV29-1; clone_size: few; cdr3_nt: TGCAGCGTCTCACTAGCCTACGAGCAGTACTTC; cdr3_aa: CSVSLAYEQYF
d_call: TRBD2; j_call: TRBJ2-5; v_call: TRBV6-2/TRBV6-3; clone_size: few; cdr3_nt: TGTGCCAGCAGTTCTACCGCTCGACTAGCGGGATTGGGGACCCAGTACTTC; cdr3_aa: CASSSTARLAGLGTQYF
d_call: -; j_call: TRBJ1-1; v_call: TRBV2; clone_size: few; cdr3_nt: TGTGCCAGCAGTGAAGCCCCTAACACTGAAGCTTTCTTT; cdr3_aa: CASSEAPNTEAFF
d_call: TRBD2; j_call: TRBJ2-1; v_call: TRBV20-1; clone_size: -; cdr3_nt: TGCAGTGCTGCGATATCAGGGACCCGCGGGGGGAATGAGCAGTTCTTC; cdr3_aa: CSAAISGTRGGNEQFF
d_call: -; j_call: TRBJ1-2; v_call: TRBV7-2; clone_size: few; cdr3_nt: TGTGCCAGCAGCTTAGCGCAGGGGCCTTACTATGGCTACACCTTC; cdr3_aa: CASSLAQGPYYGYTF
d_call: TRBD1; j_call: TRBJ2-5; v_call: TRBV5-1; clone_size: few; cdr3_nt: TGCGCCAGCAGCGGGGGAAGGGGGCTGGAGACCCAGTACTTC; cdr3_aa: CASSGGRGLETQYF
d_call: -; j_call: TRBJ1-1; v_call: TRBV29-1; clone_size: -; cdr3_nt: TGCAGCGCCCCGACGGGGGGGACTGAAGCTTTCTTT; cdr3_aa: CSAPTGGTEAFF
d_call: -; j_call: TRBJ2-1; v_call: TRBV18; clone_size: few; cdr3_nt: TGTGCCAGCTCACCCAGGACGGGGGAGCAGTTCTTC; cdr3_aa: CASSPRTGEQFF